This TCR beta chain was identified in a study of cytomegalovirus exposure and HLA in healthy donors. Study results and limitations: According to a subsequent analysis, TCR clusters identified in the first cohort showed a tendency to co-occur across the roughly 120 validation repertoires.

Trimming stripped 2 bases from V and 5 bases from J, with 13 bases between. Looked up from germline, CDR1 is MDHEN and CDR2 is SYDVKM. This CDR3 is built from 15 residues. Measured with immunoSEQ multiplex PCR; TCRdb has only the in-frame clones, and not every one. This sample has 190,000 or so clones, with around 81% found just once. A note on this clone: The antigen remains undetermined.

The V gene is TRBV28, the J gene TRBJ1-5, with D hard to call. The sequencing sample was made of PBMCs. This TCR was recovered from a woman between 18 and 29 years old in good health and CMV-seropositive. The CDR3 sequence: CASSLSPRGDQPQHF. The CDR3 DNA follows: TGTGCCAGCAGTTTAAGCCCTCGGGGAGATCAGCCCCAGCATTTT.